The 18 T cell receptor beta chains below come from one sample, sequenced in a study of T cells in Graves' hyperthyroidism and ophthalmopathy. Amplified regions were TCR beta CDR3 sequences from RNA transcripts. HTBI primers were the set used in a first-round RT-PCR of the TCR CDR3. Each CDR3 protein gets one entry after TCRdb re-called the multiplex PCR reads with MiXCR. The sample lists approximately 400,000 distinct CDR3 sequences, approximately 25% seen once, with around 70% in the top ten. The sequenced material came from blood. Receptors originate from a man in his fifties or sixties with Graves' hyperthyroidism.

The chain uses TRBV7-2 and TRBJ2-3, with 7 bases aligning to TRBD2. CDR1 SGHTA and CDR2 FQGNSA come from the germline V gene. The CDR3 runs to 14 residues. With V trimmed by 5 bases and J by 4 bases, 6 bases remained unmatched. CDR3 coding DNA: TGTGCCAGCAGCGGCCTGGGGGGGGCAGATACGCAGTATTTT. Translating gives CASSGLGGADTQYF.

This clonotype was recorded a few times. V and J are TRBV24-1 and TRBJ2-1, with 13 bases aligning to TRBD2. CDR3 length: 20 amino acids. The V gene end was trimmed by 0 bases and the J gene end by 7 bases; junction bases not matched to a gene: 14. Germline assignment: CDR1 KGHDR and CDR2 SFDVKD. The CDR3 loop reads CATSDLPGLAGQRGSNEQFF. Written as DNA, the CDR3 is TGTGCCACCAGTGATTTGCCGGGACTAGCGGGACAAAGGGGCTCAAATGAGCAGTTCTTC.

The rearrangement links TRBV14 to TRBJ2-1, with 13 bases that match TRBD2. The ends lost 2 bases at V and 6 bases at J; junction bases unmatched: 7. The germline CDR1 and CDR2 sequences are SGHDN and FVKESK. The CDR3 spans 17 residues. CDR3 bases: TGTGCCAGCAGCCAACGCCGGACTAGCGGGAGTAGCAATGAGCAGTTCTTC. It specifies CASSQRRTSGSSNEQFF.

In its sample, this clonotype was seen a few times. This chain links TRBV7-9 with TRBJ2-7; 9 nucleotides match TRBD1. V lost 1 base to trimming and J lost 5 bases; unmatched junction nucleotides: 3. The CDR3 contains 14 residues. In germline, CDR1 is SEHNR, CDR2 FQNEAQ (reference sequence). This CDR3 reads CASSLGTGVNEQYF. CDR3 nucleotides: TGTGCCAGCAGCTTAGGGACAGGGGTGAACGAGCAGTACTTC. Using reference TRBV7-9 and TRBJ2-7 for the parts outside the CDR3, the full variable domain is DTGVSQNPRHKITKRGQNVTFRCDPISEHNRLYWYRQTLGQGPEFLTYFQNEAQLEKSRLLSDRFSAERPKGSFSTLEIQRTEQGDSAMYLCASSLGTGVNEQYFGPGTRLTVT.

The chain joins TRBV20-1 to TRBJ2-1; D gene ambiguous. Germline CDR1 and CDR2: DFQATT and SNEGSKA (reference sequence). The CDR3 loop spans 15 amino acids. The germline V and J ends were trimmed by 3 bases and 5 bases, with 17 bases remaining between them. CDR3 nucleotide sequence: TGCAGTGCTAGGCCCCCCATAAGCGCAGACAATGAGCAGTTCTTC. This codes for CSARPPISADNEQFF.

This clonotype was detected only a few times. V is TRBV11-3 and J is TRBJ1-1, with D possibly TRBD1 on 6 matching bases. Germline V gene sequence: CDR1 SGHNT, CDR2 YENEEA. The V gene lost 5 bases and the J gene lost 3 bases, with 16 bases spanning the gap. The CDR3 is 15 amino acids. The CDR3 sequence is CASSGWGGPDTEAFF. DNA for the CDR3: TGTGCCAGCAGCGGTTGGGGGGGGCCCGACACTGAAGCTTTCTTT.

The chain uses TRBV3-1 and TRBJ1-1, with TRBD1 matching over 8 bases. Germline assignment: CDR1 LGHDT and CDR2 YNNKEL (reference sequence). This CDR3 is built from 14 residues. V trimming: 4 bases; J trimming: 4 bases; junction bases outside the gene matches: 5. CDR3 sequence: CASSRSGGGTEAFF. The CDR3 DNA is TGTGCCAGCAGCCGTTCAGGGGGCGGCACTGAAGCTTTCTTT.

In its sample, this clonotype was seen a few times. The V call is TRBV7-9, the J call TRBJ2-1, with 10 bases fitting TRBD2. CDR1 and CDR2 from the germline V gene are SEHNR and FQNEAQ (reference sequence). This CDR3 spans 12 amino acids. The trim removed 6 bases at V and 13 bases at J, leaving 6 bases unmatched. The CDR3 loop is CASSLIAGGQFF. CDR3 sequence (DNA): TGTGCCAGCAGTTTAATAGCGGGGGGTCAGTTCTTC.

The V call is TRBV29-1, the J call TRBJ2-1; 8 bases line up with TRBD2. Looked up from germline, CDR1 is SQVTM and CDR2 is ANQGSEA. The trim removed 5 bases at V and 4 bases at J, leaving 4 bases unmatched. The CDR3 spans 13 residues. The CDR3 sequence is CSVSGGVYNEQFF. In DNA form, the CDR3 reads TGCAGCGTTTCCGGGGGGGTGTACAATGAGCAGTTCTTC.

The table lists this clonotype with a few counts. The chain links TRBV6-2 or TRBV6-3 to TRBJ2-2; no clear D. This CDR3 contains 15 residues. The V gene lost 2 bases and the J gene lost 0 bases, with 7 bases spanning the gap. Germline loops: CDR1 MNHEY, CDR2 SVGEGT. The CDR3 here is CASSYKPTNTGELFF. CDR3 DNA sequence: TGTGCCAGCAGTTACAAGCCAACGAACACCGGGGAGCTGTTTTTT.

The chain combines TRBV3-1 with TRBJ2-1, with D maybe TRBD2 (7 bases). This CDR3 region has 15 residues. The germline gives CDR1 LGHDT, CDR2 YNNKEL (reference sequence). V was pared by 7 bases and J by 2 bases, with 15 bases between. CDR3 amino acids: CASKSEGGAYNEQFF. As DNA, the CDR3 is TGTGCCAGCAAATCTGAGGGGGGGGCCTACAATGAGCAGTTCTTC.

J is TRBJ1-5 and V is TRBV10-3; 7 bases fit TRBD1. The germline V gene has CDR1 ENHRY and CDR2 SYGVKD. V gave up 6 bases and J gave up 4 bases; unmatched junction bases: 3. The CDR3 totals 13 residues. CDR3 residues: CAIRDRENQPQHF. CDR3 DNA sequence: TGTGCCATCAGAGACAGGGAGAATCAGCCCCAGCATTTT.

At least ten counts were recorded for this clonotype. The J gene is TRBJ2-1, the V gene TRBV11-3; 14 bases map to TRBD2. In germline, CDR1 is SGHNT, CDR2 YENEEA. The CDR3 contains 16 residues. V was pared by 4 bases and J by 7 bases, with 6 bases of the junction left unmatched. CDR3 in DNA: TGTGCCAGCAGCTATGGGACTAGCGGGAGTTGGAATGAGCAGTTCTTC. Translated: CASSYGTSGSWNEQFF. The full variable domain, with the rest looked up from reference TRBV11-3 and TRBJ2-1, is EAGVVQSPRYKIIEKKQPVAFWCNPISGHNTLYWYLQNLGQGPELLIRYENEEAVDDSQLPKDRFSAERLKGVDSTLKIQPAELGDSAVYLCASSYGTSGSWNEQFFGPGTRLTVL.

This clonotype was recorded many times. The gene calls are TRBV27 and TRBJ1-4; TRBD1 matches 9 bases. The length of the CDR3 is 14 residues. In germline, CDR1 is MNHEY, CDR2 SMNVEV (reference sequence). V was pared by 6 bases and J by 8 bases, with 7 bases of the junction left unmatched. The CDR3 DNA is TGTGCCAGCAGCCCGGGACAGGGCAGAGAAAAACTGTTTTTT. Residues: CASSPGQGREKLFF.

In this sample, this clonotype turned up once. The rearrangement joins TRBV6-4 to TRBJ1-6; D ambiguous. CDR3 length: 14 amino acids. Germline V gene sequence: CDR1 MRHNA, CDR2 SNTAGT. The V gene lost 3 bases and the J gene lost 4 bases, with 7 bases spanning the gap. CDR3 nucleotides: TGTGCCAGCAGTGAAACCGTGTATAATTCACCCCTCCACTTT. It is translated as CASSETVYNSPLHF.

This chain joins TRBV9 and TRBJ2-3, with 9 bases aligning to TRBD2. Germline values: CDR1 SGDLS, CDR2 YYNGEE. This CDR3 region has 16 residues. Unmatched junction bases numbered 4, after V lost 0 bases and J lost 2 bases. CDR3 sequence reads: CASSVGTSGSTDTQYF. For the CDR3, the DNA is TGTGCCAGCAGCGTAGGTACTAGCGGGTCCACAGATACGCAGTATTTT.

In this sample, this clonotype turned up a few times. CDR3 in amino acids: CSLAHGGDTQYF. The CDR3 region has the DNA TGCAGCTTAGCACACGGGGGAGATACGCAGTATTTT. The rearrangement joins TRBV29-1 to TRBJ2-3; D might be TRBD2 (6 bases). Germline loops: CDR1 SQVTM, CDR2 ANQGSEA. With 8 bases removed from V and 5 bases from J, the gap between germline ends came to 14 bases. The CDR3 is 12 amino acids.

This clonotype was counted only a few times. CDR3 nucleotides: TGTGCCAGTAGGTTCCCCGGGGGAAGAGGCAATCAGCCCCAGCATTTT. Protein: CASRFPGGRGNQPQHF. The chain joins TRBV19 to TRBJ1-5, with a weak D call TRBD1 (5 bases). Trimming took off 6 bases at V and 2 bases at J, with 17 bases between the two ends. CDR3 length equals 16 residues. Germline V gene data show CDR1 as LNHDA and CDR2 as SQIVND (reference sequence).